This TCR beta chain comes out of a study of vaccination effects on CD4 cells after COVID-19. About this clone: Its antigen is currently unknown.

Germline values: CDR1 LNHDA, CDR2 SQIVND (reference sequence). CDR3 length: 13 residues. Trimming cost V 5 bases and J 2 bases, with 9 bases left between them. Notes on the study in general: Cross-reactivity toward common cold coronaviruses was confined to only 1 of 255 vaccine-induced clones in healthy vaccinees.

Libraries were prepared by immunoSEQ multiplex PCR; TCRdb keeps only in-frame clonotypes and omits some of them. Altogether more than 50,000 clones are present, 60% to 85% being singletons, with the ten largest covering less than 4%. The culture ran for 10 days before CD4+ T cells were isolated. Negative nucleocapsid antibody tests before and after vaccination confirmed no previous SARS-CoV-2 infection. The V gene is TRBV19, the J gene TRBJ1-2, with D hard to call. The material was CD4+ T cells from PBMCs cultured without peptide, obtained before COVID-19 vaccination. The sequence derives from a human donor who received a COVID-19 vaccine. The CDR3 bases are TGTGCCAGTAGTCCTGATCCGAACTATGGCTACACCTTC. It is translated as CASSPDPNYGYTF.